The next 22 T cell receptor beta chains were all read from a single sample in a study of response to subunit inactivated influenza vaccine. A single record per CDR3 protein comes from TCRdb applying MiXCR to the RT-PCR reads. The data show more than 600,000 distinct CDR3 sequences, with less than 20% seen just once and roughly 10% held by the top ten. The specimen comprised PBMCs from blood, sampled approximately 5 days after vaccination. These TCRs come from a man between 45 and 60 years old who received an inactivated influenza vaccine.

This chain links TRBV10-3 with TRBJ2-1; 11 bases map to TRBD2. Trimming at V came to 10 bases and at J to 7 bases, leaving 24 bases not matched to a gene. There are 19 residues in the CDR3. Germline values: CDR1 ENHRY, CDR2 SYGVKD. CDR3 residues: CATKTFSGTSGPLRNEQFF. As DNA, the CDR3 is TGTGCCACCAAAACGTTTTCCGGGACTAGCGGACCCCTTAGAAATGAGCAGTTCTTC.

The chain links TRBV6-2 or TRBV6-3 to TRBJ2-5; 14 positions agree with TRBD2. V trimming: 1 base; J trimming: 4 bases; junction bases outside the gene matches: 5. CDR1 and CDR2 (germline): MNHEY, SVGEGT. The CDR3 spans 17 residues. CDR3 in amino acids: CASSYFGTSGRRETQYF. Written as DNA, the CDR3 is TGTGCCAGCAGTTACTTCGGGACTAGCGGGAGACGAGAGACCCAGTACTTC.

The chain has TRBV6-2 or TRBV6-3 and TRBJ1-2; 9 bases fit TRBD1. The CDR3 loop spans 13 amino acids. J was trimmed by 8 bases and V by 5 bases; bases with no gene match: 6. CDR1 and CDR2 (germline): MNHEY, SVGEGT. The CDR3 coding sequence is TGTGCCAGCAGTGACCGGACAGGGGAAGGCTACACCTTC. It translates to CASSDRTGEGYTF.

This clonotype has just a few counts. V and J are TRBV6-2 or TRBV6-3 and TRBJ1-1, with 7 bases that match TRBD1. The ends lost 6 bases at V and 1 base at J; junction bases unmatched: 5. Germline CDR1 is MNHEY and CDR2 is SVGEGT. The CDR3 loop spans 14 amino acids. CDR3 DNA: TGTGCCAGCAGATTACAGGGGTGGAACACTGAAGCTTTCTTT. Translation gives CASRLQGWNTEAFF.

DNA for the CDR3: TGCAGTGCCTTGGGGGGTGGCTACACCTTC. Translated, it gives CSALGGGYTF. V usage is TRBV20-1 and J usage is TRBJ1-2; a possible D gene is TRBD1 (5 bases). Trimming took 6 bases from V and 7 from J, leaving 9 bases between them. The CDR3 totals 10 residues. In germline, CDR1 is DFQATT, CDR2 SNEGSKA (reference sequence).

This chain's CDR3 is CASKFQGALGETQYF. The CDR3, as DNA: TGTGCCAGCAAGTTCCAGGGGGCGCTGGGGGAGACCCAGTACTTC. The gene calls are TRBV6-5 and TRBJ2-5, with 8 bases fitting TRBD1. The J segment lost 5 bases and the V segment lost 7 bases, leaving 12 bases of the junction unmatched. The CDR3 consists of 15 residues. The germline V gene has CDR1 MNHEY and CDR2 SVGAGI.

This clonotype showed up just a few times. The chain is built from TRBV3-1 and TRBJ1-2; 9 positions agree with TRBD1. Germline loops: CDR1 LGHDT, CDR2 YNNKEL (reference sequence). With V trimmed by 4 bases and J by 4 bases, 7 bases remained unmatched. The CDR3 totals 15 residues. CDR3: CASSPTGGYGYGYTF. For the CDR3, the DNA is TGTGCCAGCAGCCCCACAGGGGGCTACGGCTATGGCTACACCTTC.

The chain uses TRBV10-2 and TRBJ2-4, with TRBD1 matching over 8 bases. This CDR3 has 16 amino acids. V was clipped by 6 bases and J by 0 bases; unmatched bases: 7. Germline values: CDR1 WSHSY, CDR2 SAAADI. DNA for the CDR3: TGCGCCAGCAGACCCGGGACAGGCGTAGCCAAAAACATTCAGTACTTC. This encodes CASRPGTGVAKNIQYF.

The gene calls are TRBV5-1 and TRBJ1-5; 10 nucleotides match TRBD1. V gave up 4 bases and J gave up 6 bases; unmatched junction bases: 4. This CDR3 has 14 amino acids. Germline lookup yields CDR1 SGHRS and CDR2 YFSETQ. The CDR3 region has the DNA TGCGCCAGCAGCCCTGGGACAGGGGTTCAGCCCCAGCATTTT. The encoded protein is CASSPGTGVQPQHF.

The chain employs TRBV3-1 and TRBJ1-5; D unclear. Germline V gene data show CDR1 as LGHDT and CDR2 as YNNKEL (reference sequence). Trimming stripped 0 bases from V and 5 bases from J, with 11 bases between. The CDR3 spans 15 residues. CDR3 nucleotide sequence: TGTGCCAGCAGCCAAGATTTGGCAGCATATCAGCCCCAGCATTTT. Amino acid sequence: CASSQDLAAYQPQHF.

V is TRBV12-3 or TRBV12-4 and J is TRBJ2-1, with 10 bases matching TRBD2. This CDR3 is built from 14 residues. With 3 bases clipped from V and 6 bases from J, the junction kept 2 bases outside the gene matches. CDR3 nucleotide sequence: TGTGCCAGCAGTTTCGAGCGGGGGGGCAATGAGCAGTTCTTC. Its translation is CASSFERGGNEQFF.

This clonotype was counted only a few times. The chain links TRBV15 to TRBJ2-7; D may be TRBD1 or TRBD2 (5 bases each). Germline-derived CDR1 and CDR2 are LNHNV and YYDKDF (reference sequence). Trimming pared 3 bases from V and 2 bases from J, leaving 11 bases between. The CDR3 contains 14 residues. CDR3: CATSRDIGTYEQYF. The CDR3 DNA reads as TGTGCCACCAGCAGGGACATCGGGACCTACGAGCAGTACTTC.

This clonotype has a handful of counts. This rearrangement joins TRBV24-1 to TRBJ2-1; possibly TRBD2 for D (6 bases). The germline CDR1 and CDR2 sequences are KGHDR and SFDVKD. This CDR3 is 17 amino acids long. Between the trimmed V and J ends, which lost 4 bases and 2 bases, there was a span of 17 bases. CDR3 sequence: CATSDPPGAVAYNEQFF. The CDR3 DNA sequence: TGTGCCACCAGTGACCCCCCGGGAGCGGTGGCCTACAATGAGCAGTTCTTC.

V usage is TRBV24-1 and J usage is TRBJ2-2; D might be TRBD1 (5 bases). Germline CDR1 is KGHDR and CDR2 is SFDVKD. CDR3 length: 16 amino acids. V was clipped by 4 bases and J by 0 bases, with 11 bases between them. CDR3 sequence (DNA): TGTGCCACCAGTGACCGTCGCAGGGCGAACACCGGGGAGCTGTTTTTT. Residues: CATSDRRRANTGELFF.

This clonotype was counted between two and nine times. The gene calls are TRBV9 and TRBJ1-2; D remains unclear. The CDR3 spans 16 residues. Germline values: CDR1 SGDLS, CDR2 YYNGEE. Trimming took 0 bases from V and 0 from J, leaving 12 bases between them. In DNA, the CDR3 is TGTGCCAGCAGCGTAGCCGTAGGACTTTCTAACTATGGCTACACCTTC. The encoded protein is CASSVAVGLSNYGYTF.

This clonotype has more than one count but fewer than ten. V is TRBV5-8 and J is TRBJ2-3; D perhaps matches TRBD1 (6 bases). Trimming left V 4 bases short and J 2 bases short, with 14 bases between. The germline V gene encodes CDR1 SGHTS and CDR2 YDEGEE. The CDR3 is 15 amino acids. CDR3 loop: CASSQGGVLTDTQYF. The CDR3 nucleotides are TGTGCCAGCAGCCAAGGGGGAGTCCTCACAGATACGCAGTATTTT.

The CDR3 protein is CASSYNPGDYGYTF. The DNA for the CDR3 is TGTGCCAGCAGTTACAATCCCGGGGACTATGGCTACACCTTC. The V gene is TRBV6-2 or TRBV6-3, the J gene TRBJ1-2, with D hard to call. Germline assignment: CDR1 MNHEY and CDR2 SVGEGT. The CDR3 runs 14 residues. V lost 2 bases and J 3 bases, leaving 10 bases between the germline ends.

This clonotype was picked up a small number of times. The chain links TRBV6-1 to TRBJ2-3; tentatively, D is TRBD2 (7 bases). Germline V gene lookup returns CDR1 MNHNS and CDR2 SASEGT. The CDR3 totals 16 residues. The V gene lost 6 bases and the J gene lost 0 bases, with 16 bases spanning the gap. The CDR3 nucleotides are TGTGCCAGCAGGAGTGGGGGAGGGGGAAGCACAGATACGCAGTATTTT. Its protein product is CASRSGGGGSTDTQYF.

The V gene is TRBV20-1, the J gene TRBJ2-1; 7 bases are a match to TRBD1. The germline CDR1 and CDR2 sequences are DFQATT and SNEGSKA (reference sequence). CDR3 length equals 16 residues. V trimming: 0 bases; J trimming: 0 bases; junction bases outside the gene matches: 5. In DNA, the CDR3 is TGCAGTGCTAGAGATTACAGGGGAAGCTCCTACAATGAGCAGTTCTTC. This sequence encodes CSARDYRGSSYNEQFF.

The genes are TRBV7-2 and TRBJ2-7, with TRBD1 matching over 9 bases. The CDR3 sequence is 15 residues long. Per the germline V gene, CDR1 is SGHTA and CDR2 is FQGNSA. V lost 0 bases and J lost 4; bases outside the gene matches: 4. The DNA for the CDR3 is TGTGCCAGCAGCTTAGCGACAGGGGGGCGGTACGAGCAGTACTTC. This gives the protein CASSLATGGRYEQYF.

This clonotype was observed a handful of times. This chain uses TRBV7-2 with TRBJ2-1, with D hard to call. Germline CDR1 is SGHTA and CDR2 is FQGNSA. There are 12 residues in the CDR3. Trimming stripped 5 bases from V and 9 bases from J, with 11 bases between. The CDR3 sequence: CASSRFDTEQFF. The CDR3 DNA is TGTGCCAGCAGCAGATTCGATACTGAGCAGTTCTTC.

This clonotype showed up many times. The chain couples TRBV28 to TRBJ2-5, with D possibly being TRBD1 (5 bases). V was clipped by 3 bases and J by 5 bases, with 10 bases between them. Germline CDR1 reads MDHEN; CDR2 reads SYDVKM. CDR3 length: 13 amino acids. The CDR3 is CASSFQGGETQYF. CDR3 bases: TGTGCCAGCAGTTTCCAGGGTGGCGAGACCCAGTACTTC.